This TCR beta chain was sequenced in a study of T-cell reconstitution after alpha-beta-depleted transplantation in children. Preparation of the TCRbeta library used unique molecular identifiers. In TCRdb, the PCR reads were re-called with MiXCR into one record per CDR3 protein. The sample includes hundreds of thousands of distinct CDR3 sequences, around 25% of them seen just once. The sequence derives from a female patient aged 2-9 years who had a stem cell transplant for congenital amegakaryocytic thrombocytopenia, so the T cells may come from the graft donor. The sequenced sample was PBMCs, mostly from graft donor cells, obtained 360 days after TCRalphabeta/CD19-depleted stem cell transplant.

The CDR3 protein is CASSEQGATSGSAEQYF. CDR3 sequence (DNA): TGTGCCAGCAGCGAACAGGGGGCGACTAGCGGGAGTGCCGAGCAGTACTTC. The J gene is TRBJ2-7, the V gene TRBV12-3 or TRBV12-4, with 12 bases matching TRBD2. Trimming took 6 bases from V and 6 from J; bases not matched to a gene: 15. The CDR3 is 17 residues long.